Below, 14 T cell receptor beta chains from the same sample are listed, as sequenced in a study of T cell responses to AZD1222 COVID-19 vaccine (dated by TCRdb to the early 2020s). Explained via the paper, the time point label denotes: baseline before first vaccination. Receptor amplification or capture employed the immunoSEQ multiplex PCR assay. TCRdb mirrors the immuneACCESS table, restricted to in-frame sequences. Some clones are absent from its copies; in checked studies, under half trace to an unresolved V gene, and the reason for the others is unknown. This sample lists 80,000 to 95,000 clones; about 72% were detected once. Roughly 21% of the sample is held by the ten biggest clonotypes. The specimen comprised peripheral blood, sampled on day 0 of AZD1222 vaccination. Receptors were obtained from an adult in good health.

V is TRBV18 and J is TRBJ1-1; no definite D call. CDR1 and CDR2 (germline): KGHSH, LQKENI. The V end lost 3 bases, the J end lost 1 base, and 6 bases lay between the germline ends. The CDR3 runs 13 residues. This CDR3 reads CASSPIRNTEAFF. The CDR3, as DNA: TGTGCCAGCTCACCTATTAGGAACACTGAAGCTTTCTTT.

Within the sample, this clone is medium-sized (0.01 to 0.1%). The chain is built from TRBV7-6 and TRBJ1-3, with a tentative D call TRBD1 (5 bases). This CDR3 has 12 residues. V was trimmed by 5 bases and J by 4 bases, leaving 6 bases between them. CDR1 is SGHVS and CDR2 is FNYEAQ in the germline V gene. In DNA, the CDR3 is TGTGCCAGCAGCCGGGGGGGAAACACCATATATTTT. Residues: CASSRGGNTIYF.

The genes are TRBV5-4 and TRBJ2-5; unclear D gene. The CDR3 runs to 14 residues. V was cut by 1 base and J by 3 bases, with 10 bases left in between. Germline V CDR1 and CDR2: SGHNT, YYREEE (reference sequence). DNA for the CDR3: TGTGCCAGCAGCTTGATTTCTGGGGAAGAGACCCAGTACTTC. Translating it yields CASSLISGEETQYF.

The CDR3 nucleotides are TGCGCCAGCAGCTTGGGACAGGCGATTAACTATGGCTACACCTTC. The encoded protein is CASSLGQAINYGYTF. V gene TRBV5-1 combines with J gene TRBJ1-2; tentatively, D is TRBD1 (6 bases). There are 15 residues in the CDR3. The germline V gene has CDR1 SGHRS and CDR2 YFSETQ. Trimming shortened V by 0 bases and J by 1 base, and 10 bases separated the two germline ends.

As to this clone: Additional DNA sequences in this sample encode the identical CDR3. The V call is TRBV28, the J call TRBJ2-1; D is undetermined. The CDR3 contains 11 residues. Germline CDR1 MDHEN, CDR2 SYDVKM. Trimming shortened V by 2 bases and J by 7 bases, and 3 bases separated the two germline ends. DNA for the CDR3: TGTGCCAGCAGTTTAAGGAATGAGCAGTTCTTC. This gives the protein CASSLRNEQFF.

The rearrangement links TRBV28 to TRBJ1-5, with D hard to call. This CDR3 is built from 12 residues. Trimming pared 4 bases from V and 4 bases from J, leaving 5 bases between. Germline V gene lookup returns CDR1 MDHEN and CDR2 SYDVKM. The CDR3 reads CASSWGNQPQHF. The CDR3 bases are TGTGCCAGCAGTTGGGGAAATCAGCCCCAGCATTTT.

The CDR3 loop reads CASGMSSGAGYTF. In DNA, the CDR3 is TGTGCTAGTGGCATGTCCTCGGGAGCAGGCTACACCTTC. The V call is TRBV12-5, the J call TRBJ1-2; no firm D call. Germline loops: CDR1 LGHNT, CDR2 FRNRAP. The CDR3 totals 13 residues. The V end lost 6 bases, the J end lost 8 bases, and 16 bases lay between the germline ends.

The chain is built from TRBV4-2 and TRBJ1-5; possible D gene TRBD1, 5 bases. V was cut by 1 base and J by 11 bases, with 15 bases left in between. The CDR3 totals 14 residues. CDR1 is LGHNA, CDR2 YNFKEQ, per germline. CDR3 region: CASSQGGASISQHF. In nucleotides, the CDR3 is TGTGCCAGCAGCCAAGGAGGGGCCAGCATCTCCCAGCATTTT.

V and J are TRBV7-2 and TRBJ2-6; D is undetermined. The ends were cut back, 3 bases at V and 3 bases at J, with 3 bases in the middle. This CDR3 is 13 amino acids long. CDR1 is SGHTA, CDR2 FQGNSA, per germline. For the CDR3, the DNA is TGTGCCAGCAGCTTCTTTGGGGCCAACGTCCTGACTTTC. It encodes CASSFFGANVLTF.

The chain employs TRBV2 and TRBJ1-1; D perhaps matches TRBD1 (6 bases). The CDR3 is 13 amino acids. V lost 7 bases and J lost 1, with 10 bases in between. CDR1 SNHLY and CDR2 FYNNEI come from the germline V gene. For the CDR3, the DNA is TGTGCCAGCAAGACGGGACAGAACACTGAAGCTTTCTTT. As protein: CASKTGQNTEAFF.

The V gene is TRBV28, the J gene TRBJ1-4; D perhaps matches TRBD1 (5 bases). V lost 6 bases and J 1 base, leaving 9 bases between the germline ends. Germline assignment: CDR1 MDHEN and CDR2 SYDVKM. The CDR3 covers 14 residues. In DNA form, the CDR3 reads TGTGCCAGCAGCAGGGCCCAAACTAATGAAAAACTGTTTTTT. This encodes CASSRAQTNEKLFF.

The rearrangement links TRBV10-3 to TRBJ1-2; no clear D. CDR1 is ENHRY, CDR2 SYGVKD, per germline. The CDR3 is 14 amino acids. The ends were cut back, 4 bases at V and 0 bases at J, with 9 bases in the middle. The CDR3 DNA sequence: TGTGCCATCAGTGGAAACAGATCTAACTATGGCTACACCTTC. Amino acid sequence: CAISGNRSNYGYTF.

The CDR3 bases are TGTGCCAGCACGCTGGAAAACACCATATATTTT. This encodes CASTLENTIYF. V gene TRBV2 combines with J gene TRBJ1-3; D gene unclear. V dropped 7 bases and J dropped 6 bases, with 7 bases sitting between them. There are 11 residues in the CDR3. CDR1 SNHLY and CDR2 FYNNEI come from the germline V gene.

The V and J genes are TRBV11-2 and TRBJ1-4, with TRBD1 as a possible D gene (5 bases). Trimming stripped 3 bases from V and 7 bases from J, with 9 bases between. CDR1 is SGHAT and CDR2 is FQNNGV in the germline V gene. This CDR3 comprises 13 residues. The CDR3 DNA sequence: TGTGCCAGCAGCTTTGGACAAACTGAAAAACTGTTTTTT. The encoded protein is CASSFGQTEKLFF.